Below, 5 T cell receptor beta chains from the same sample are listed, as sequenced in a study of naive and memory T cell subsets (dated by TCRdb to the late 2010s). Library creation used UMI-ligation and nested PCR. Data came from an Illumina MiSeq. The beta constant-region primer was an equimolar mix of two oligonucleotides covering both TRBC1 and TRBC2. TCRdb trimmed public reads at Q25 via fastp, called clones via MiXCR and kept in-frame beta chains. Rows merge per CDR3 protein into single entries with the most common DNA and genes. The sample includes around 160,000 distinct CDR3 sequences, with about 15% observed a single time. About 0.14% of the sample is in the top ten clones. The sequenced sample was naive CD4+ T cells from blood. Sample cell subset or site, as interpreted from the label and publication: naive T cells, CD45RA high CD27+. All receptors come from a human donor in good health.

The rearrangement uses TRBV12-3 or TRBV12-4 and TRBJ2-1; the match to TRBD1 covers 11 bases. The V gene end was trimmed by 6 bases and the J gene end by 8 bases; junction bases not matched to a gene: 6. The CDR3 length is 14 residues. CDR3 DNA: TGTGCCAGCAGCGGACAGGGGGCTTTGGATGAGCAGTTCTTC. Translating gives CASSGQGALDEQFF.

This clonotype showed up many times. The chain employs TRBV18 and TRBJ2-1, with 9 bases fitting TRBD2. Germline CDR1 reads KGHSH; CDR2 reads LQKENI. The CDR3 is 15 amino acids. The V segment lost 6 bases and the J segment 0 bases; nucleotides outside the gene matches: 3. CDR3 bases: TGTGCCAGCTCCGTTAGCGGGAGCTCCTACAATGAGCAGTTCTTC. This gives the protein CASSVSGSSYNEQFF.

This clonotype occurred a few times. The V and J genes are TRBV2 and TRBJ2-7, with D unclear. Germline V gene lookup returns CDR1 SNHLY and CDR2 FYNNEI. Trimming cost V 6 bases and J 8 bases, with 14 bases left between them. The CDR3 covers 12 residues. In DNA, the CDR3 is TGTGCCAGCAGACAACGAGCGTTACAGCAGTACTTC. Its protein is CASRQRALQQYF. The complete variable domain, with remaining parts taken from reference TRBV2 and TRBJ2-7, reads EPEVTQTPSHQVTQMGQEVILRCVPISNHLYFYWYRQILGQKVEFLVSFYNNEISEKSEIFDDQFSVERPDGSNFTLKIRSTKLEDSAMYFCASRQRALQQYFGPGTRLTVT.

This clonotype was seen ten or more times. The gene calls are TRBV11-3 and TRBJ2-3; 10 nucleotides align to TRBD2. The V and J ends lost 5 bases and 2 bases, in that order; junction bases with no gene match: 4. This CDR3 is built from 15 residues. Germline V CDR1 and CDR2: SGHNT, YENEEA. CDR3 sequence: CASSPSGRATDTQYF. CDR3 sequence (DNA): TGTGCCAGCAGCCCAAGCGGGAGGGCCACAGATACGCAGTATTTT.

The chain recombines TRBV7-9 with TRBJ2-3, with 7 nucleotides matching TRBD1. The junction had 5 bases not matched to a gene; V was cut back by 2 bases and J by 3 bases. Germline V gives CDR1 SEHNR, CDR2 FQNEAQ (reference sequence). The CDR3 has 15 amino acids. Written as DNA, the CDR3 is TGTGCCAGCAGCTTACTGACAGGGCGTACAGATACGCAGTATTTT. The encoded protein is CASSLLTGRTDTQYF.